This T cell receptor beta chain was observed in a study of blood T cell repertoires in COVID-19 (dated by TCRdb to about 2020). Study-level background: Collaborator samples came from the United States, Italy and Spain and covered acute and convalescent phases of COVID-19. The prospective study material was composed of cDNA or gDNA derived from T cells, B-cell-depleted T cells, or PBMCs. Where HLA class I and class II types were available, the types were taken from metadata supplied by the sample provider, not from assay-based typing. A de-identified subject ID, COVID-19 status, age in years and sex were almost always included in the sample metadata. The repertoires were made available in a free public database intended to serve as a resource for research on the immune response to SARS-CoV-2. The dataset comprised deeply sampled blood TCRbeta repertoires from subjects exposed to, actively infected with, or recovered from COVID-19. The samples were drawn from the first 160 participants of the ongoing ImmuneRACE study and from 950 to 1,500 subjects provided by 6 global collaborators.

TCRbeta CDR3 regions were amplified from genomic DNA by means of the immunoSEQ Assay, a bias-controlled multiplex PCR. On the study's bioinformatics: The number of nucleated cells in each sample was estimated by amplification of reference gene primers within the assay. To quantify the absolute abundance of each unique TCRbeta CDR3 rearrangement, sequence reads were collapsed and filtered. Productive Simpson clonality was computed per sample as the square root of Simpson's diversity index over productive rearrangements. TCRdb limited this immuneACCESS table to in-frame rearrangements with V and J called. A share of clones is missing; checked studies link under half to unresolved V genes, and the rest is unexplained. The V and J calls and clone size are taken from that table; D and trimming were inferred from the DNA. In this sample the table shows 100,000 to 150,000 clones, over 75% of which occur a single time. The leading ten clones occupy about 9.6% of the sample.

Whole blood was collected in K2EDTA tubes by collaborating institutions according to the institutions' own protocols. For TCRbeta analysis, collaborators shipped samples as frozen whole blood, isolated PBMCs, or DNA extracted from either of those sample types. Comments on this clone: Its target antigen remains unknown. Mismatch with germline at one junction end may stem from a read error.

Study-wide findings and limitations: The quantity of clinical and demographic metadata differed by source and by participant and was supplied without curation.

CDR1 and CDR2 were assigned from the germline V gene as SGHRS and YFSETQ. Counted from cysteine to phenylalanine, this CDR3 has 14 amino acids. Only the CDR3 DNA stays, 42 bases, in frame from base 1. The sequence is built from TRBV5-1 and TRBJ2-3; matching of 6 bases hints at TRBD1 as the D gene. This sequence was found in a man between 35 and 55 years old with active or convalescent COVID-19. Source material: peripheral blood. The CDR3 here reads CASSGGQHQSSWDF. The DNA sequence is TGCGCCAGCAGCGGCGGACAGCATCAGTCGTCATGGGATTTT.